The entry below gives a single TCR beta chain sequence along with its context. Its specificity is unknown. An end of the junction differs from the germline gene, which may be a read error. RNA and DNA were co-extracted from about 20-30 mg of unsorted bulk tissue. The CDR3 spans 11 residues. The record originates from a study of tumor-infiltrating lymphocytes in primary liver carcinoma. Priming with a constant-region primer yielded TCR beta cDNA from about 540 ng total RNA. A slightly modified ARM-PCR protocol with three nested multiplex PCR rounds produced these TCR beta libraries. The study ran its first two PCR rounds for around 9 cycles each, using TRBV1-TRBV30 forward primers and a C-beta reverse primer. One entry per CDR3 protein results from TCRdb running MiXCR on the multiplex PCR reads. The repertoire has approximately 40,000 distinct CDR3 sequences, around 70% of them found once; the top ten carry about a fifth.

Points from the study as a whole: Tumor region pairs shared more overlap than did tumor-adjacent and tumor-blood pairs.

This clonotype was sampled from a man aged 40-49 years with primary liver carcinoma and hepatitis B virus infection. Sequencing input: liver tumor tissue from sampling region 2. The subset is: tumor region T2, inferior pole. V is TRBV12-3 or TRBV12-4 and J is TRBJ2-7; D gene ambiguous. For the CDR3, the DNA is TGCGTCAGCAGTCGATCCTATGAGCAGTACTTC. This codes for CVSSRSYEQYF.